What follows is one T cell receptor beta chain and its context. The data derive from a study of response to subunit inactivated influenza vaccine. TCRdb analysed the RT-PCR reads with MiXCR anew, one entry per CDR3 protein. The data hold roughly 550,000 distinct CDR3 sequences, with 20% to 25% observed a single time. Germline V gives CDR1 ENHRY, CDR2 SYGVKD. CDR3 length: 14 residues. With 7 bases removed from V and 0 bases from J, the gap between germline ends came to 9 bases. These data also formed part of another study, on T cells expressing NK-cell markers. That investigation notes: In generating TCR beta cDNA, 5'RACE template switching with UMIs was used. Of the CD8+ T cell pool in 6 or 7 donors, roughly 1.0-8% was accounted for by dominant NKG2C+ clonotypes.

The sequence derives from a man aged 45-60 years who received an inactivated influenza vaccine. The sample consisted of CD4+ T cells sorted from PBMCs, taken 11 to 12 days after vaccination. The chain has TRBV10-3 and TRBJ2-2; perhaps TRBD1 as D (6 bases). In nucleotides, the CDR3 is TGTGCCATCAATTCAGGGGCGAACACCGGGGAGCTGTTTTTT. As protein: CAINSGANTGELFF.